Following are 4 T cell receptor beta chains from one sample sequenced in a study of T cell repertoires in cytomegalovirus infection. Using its own MiXCR run on the reads, TCRdb lists one record per CDR3 protein. The sample gives fewer than 950,000 distinct CDR3 sequences, about 31% of which show up once; roughly 12% is in the top ten. Antigens of these TCRs are unknown. The specimen comprised cultured CD8+ T cells from PBMCs, sampled from culture after CMV antigen stimulation. Every receptor here comes from a human donor in good health (CMV status not recorded). Some clones in this sample may be carry-over from other donors' samples.

This clonotype has a count of ten or more. This chain uses TRBV24-1 with TRBJ1-2; D ambiguous. Trimming removed 1 base at V and 2 bases at J, with 1 base between. From germline, CDR1 is KGHDR and CDR2 SFDVKD. CDR3 size: 12 residues. CDR3 nucleotide sequence: TGTGCCACCAGTGATTTCAACTATGGCTACACCTTC. This gives the protein CATSDFNYGYTF.

The rearrangement joins TRBV7-8 to TRBJ2-1; D is uncertain. This CDR3 comprises 16 residues. With 1 base removed from V and 4 bases from J, the gap between germline ends came to 14 bases. Germline CDR1 SGHVS, CDR2 FQNEAQ. CDR3 sequence reads: CASSLGSHISYNEQFF. The DNA of the CDR3 is TGTGCCAGCAGCTTAGGTAGTCATATCTCGTACAATGAGCAGTTCTTC.

This clonotype was picked up a small number of times. The chain joins TRBV6-5 to TRBJ1-1; 7 nucleotides line up with TRBD1. CDR3 length: 11 amino acids. The V segment lost 5 bases and the J segment 7 bases; nucleotides outside the gene matches: 1. The germline CDR1 and CDR2 sequences are MNHEY and SVGAGI. This chain's CDR3 is CASSDRDEAFF. The CDR3 DNA follows: TGTGCCAGCAGTGACAGGGATGAAGCTTTCTTT.

This rearrangement joins TRBV6-1 to TRBJ2-5; a weak D match, TRBD2 (5 bases). Trimming removed 1 base at V and 5 bases at J, with 14 bases between. The CDR3 has 15 residues. Germline V lookup: CDR1 MNHNS, CDR2 SASEGT. The CDR3 coding sequence is TGTGCCAGCAGTGAAGTCGGCGGGTACGGGGAGACCCAGTACTTC. It is translated as CASSEVGGYGETQYF.